Listed below are T cell receptor beta chains from one sample, sequenced in a study of T cells expressing NK-cell markers. From its re-call of the 5' RACE reads, TCRdb lists each CDR3 protein once, without DNA. The sample has about 110,000 distinct CDR3 sequences. The specimen was blood T cells: a sorted CD56 or NKG2C T cell subset, CD4+ or CD8+ T cells, or bulk PBMC T cells (not recorded which). Receptor source: a woman aged 18-70 years in good health. Each CDR3 is given with its conserved first and last residue.

TRBJ2-3 | TRBV24-1 | CATKGAGAQYF
TRBJ2-1 | TRBV2 | CASSEAGLVSGGRPSYNEQFF
TRBJ2-7 | TRBV9 | CASSVGRTPYEQYF
TRBJ2-7 | TRBV20-1 | CSARLQGAPEQYF
TRBJ2-1 | TRBV29-1 | CSVVWQGYEQFF
TRBJ1-6 | TRBV20-1 | CSARLGNSPLHF
TRBJ2-5 | TRBV7-2 | CASSRAWLETQYF
TRBJ2-1 | TRBV4-3 | CASSPRGTDNEQFF
TRBJ2-3 | TRBV7-2 | CASSFGLAEDTQYF
TRBJ2-7 | TRBV27 | CASSWGGGIYEQYF
TRBJ2-1 | TRBV14 | CASSQVREGLLYNEQFF
TRBJ1-1 | TRBV20-1 | CSARDRWQSITEAFF
TRBJ2-1 | TRBV28 | CASSFSPQGSAGHEQFF
TRBJ2-3 | TRBV20-1 | CSARAAYLSTDTQYF
TRBJ2-3 | TRBV29-1 | CSVEGGQGRTDTQYF